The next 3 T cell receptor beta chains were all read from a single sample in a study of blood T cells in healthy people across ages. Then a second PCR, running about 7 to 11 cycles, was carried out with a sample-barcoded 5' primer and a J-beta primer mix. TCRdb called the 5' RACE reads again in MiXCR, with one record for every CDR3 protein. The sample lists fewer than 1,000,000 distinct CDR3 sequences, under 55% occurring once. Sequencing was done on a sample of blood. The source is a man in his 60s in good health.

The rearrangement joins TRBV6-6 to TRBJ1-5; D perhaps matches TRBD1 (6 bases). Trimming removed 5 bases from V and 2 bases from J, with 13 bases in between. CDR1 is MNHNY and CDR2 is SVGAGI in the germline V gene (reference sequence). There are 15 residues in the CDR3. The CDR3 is CASSRPGQRNQPQHF. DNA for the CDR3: TGTGCCAGCAGTCGACCGGGACAACGCAATCAGCCCCAGCATTTT.

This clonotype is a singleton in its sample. The CDR3 spells CAITMDDSYEQYF. As DNA, the CDR3 is TGTGCCATCACTATGGACGACTCCTACGAGCAGTACTTC. The gene calls are TRBV10-3 and TRBJ2-7; D unclear. Trimming pared 7 bases from V and 0 bases from J, leaving 10 bases between. The CDR3 extends over 13 amino acids. Germline CDR1 ENHRY, CDR2 SYGVKD.

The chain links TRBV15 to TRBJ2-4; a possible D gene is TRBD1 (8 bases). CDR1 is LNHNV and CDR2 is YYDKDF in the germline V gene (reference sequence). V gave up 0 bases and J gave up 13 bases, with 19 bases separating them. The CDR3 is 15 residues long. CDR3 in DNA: TGTGCCACCAGCAGAGATCGAGGCACAGGGGGGGAGCAGTACTTC. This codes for CATSRDRGTGGEQYF.